The 13 T cell receptor beta chains reported below all come from one sample, sequenced in a study of blood T cell repertoires in COVID-19. Repertoires were generated with immunoSEQ multiplex PCR, while TCRdb's copy carries only in-frame clones and drops some. The sample shows a few hundred thousand clones, roughly 83% of them seen only once. The sample taken for sequencing was peripheral blood. These TCRs come from a woman aged 50 to 65 with acute or convalescent COVID-19.

This clone was found a few times. The rearrangement uses TRBV12-1 and TRBJ2-5; the D call in the table, TRBD2, was not verified against the DNA. TRBV12-1 is described as a pseudogene. CDR3 size: 14 residues. The CDR3 spells CASSPRSLVETQYF. DNA for the CDR3: TGTGCCAGCAGCCCAAGGTCGCTAGTAGAGACCCAGTACTTC.

The genes are TRBV27 and TRBJ1-1; maybe TRBD1 (6 bases). Germline CDR1 is MNHEY and CDR2 is SMNVEV (reference sequence). The CDR3 loop spans 14 amino acids. Trimming removed 4 bases at V and 3 bases at J, with 12 bases between. CDR3 sequence: CASSSQGPHTEAFF. CDR3 nucleotides: TGTGCCAGCAGTTCACAGGGACCACACACTGAAGCTTTCTTT.

CDR3 in DNA: TGTGCCAGCTCACCAGACTCCGTCGGGGAGCTGTTTTTT. The encoded protein is CASSPDSVGELFF. V is TRBV18 and J is TRBJ2-2, with no clear D. The CDR3 totals 13 residues. The germline CDR1 and CDR2 sequences are KGHSH and LQKENI. The germline V and J ends were trimmed by 2 bases and 7 bases, with 8 bases remaining between them.

CDR3 sequence reads: CASSLGRGYDTQYF. The CDR3 DNA sequence: TGTGCCAGCAGCTTAGGGAGAGGATACGATACGCAGTATTTT. This chain connects TRBV7-8 to TRBJ2-3; D gene unclear. Between the trimmed V and J ends, which lost 1 base and 6 bases, there was a span of 11 bases. Germline values: CDR1 SGHVS, CDR2 FQNEAQ. The CDR3 contains 14 residues.

The gene calls are TRBV6-4 and TRBJ2-3; the D gene is possibly TRBD2 (5 bases). CDR1 is MRHNA and CDR2 is SNTAGT in the germline V gene. This CDR3 contains 14 residues. V was trimmed by 6 bases and J by 0 bases, leaving 10 bases between them. The CDR3 DNA follows: TGTGCCAGCAGCCCAGCGGTCAGCACAGATACGCAGTATTTT. Its protein is CASSPAVSTDTQYF.

The chain recombines TRBV5-6 with TRBJ1-3; a weak D match, TRBD1 (6 bases). The germline V and J ends were trimmed by 0 bases and 2 bases, with 9 bases remaining between them. Germline V CDR1 and CDR2: SGHDT, YYEEEE. This CDR3 has 15 amino acids. The CDR3 reads CASSLETGPGNTIYF. The CDR3 nucleotides are TGTGCCAGCAGCTTGGAAACAGGGCCTGGAAACACCATATATTTT.

This clone was observed once. The chain links TRBV5-8 to TRBJ1-3, with 7 bases matching TRBD1. The germline V gene encodes CDR1 SGHTS and CDR2 YDEGEE. V lost 4 bases to trimming and J lost 16 bases; unmatched junction nucleotides: 14. The CDR3 consists of 13 residues. The CDR3 spells CASSRGATGTAYF. CDR3 nucleotides: TGTGCCAGCAGCAGAGGAGCGACCGGGACAGCGTATTTT.

The chain is built from TRBV4-1 and TRBJ2-6, with a tentative D call TRBD2 (6 bases). The V gene lost 5 bases and the J gene lost 4 bases, with 15 bases spanning the gap. Germline assignment: CDR1 MGHRA and CDR2 YSYEKL. This CDR3 region has 16 residues. The CDR3 sequence is CASSGSRGYGANVLTF. In nucleotides, the CDR3 is TGCGCCAGCAGCGGCAGCCGGGGGTACGGGGCCAACGTCCTGACTTTC.

The chain combines TRBV28 with TRBJ2-5; 7 bases line up with TRBD2. Trimming took 7 bases from V and 4 from J; bases not matched to a gene: 12. Germline CDR1 reads MDHEN; CDR2 reads SYDVKM. This CDR3 has 15 residues. The CDR3 nucleotides read TGTGCCAGCACCCTAGGCGGGGGTTCGTTAGAGACCCAGTACTTC. This translates into CASTLGGGSLETQYF.

The gene calls are TRBV15 and TRBJ1-4; 8 bases map to TRBD1. Per the germline V gene, CDR1 is LNHNV and CDR2 is YYDKDF (reference sequence). The CDR3 spans 15 residues. V was pared by 0 bases and J by 8 bases, with 5 bases of the junction left unmatched. The DNA of the CDR3 is TGTGCCACCAGCAGAGATGCAGGGGGCGACGAAAAACTGTTTTTT. Residues: CATSRDAGGDEKLFF.

Here the CDR3 DNA reads TGTGCCAGCAGCTTAGGCACCAGGCGTTATAGCAATCAGCCCCAGCATTTT. This codes for CASSLGTRRYSNQPQHF. V is TRBV11-2 and J is TRBJ1-5; the D is unclear. V was shortened by 1 base and J by 0 bases, with 13 bases between the two germline ends. The CDR3 is 17 amino acids. CDR1 is SGHAT and CDR2 is FQNNGV in the germline V gene.

V and J are TRBV5-1 and TRBJ1-1; D ambiguous. V was cut by 4 bases and J by 0 bases, with 7 bases left in between. CDR3 length equals 13 residues. Germline values: CDR1 SGHRS, CDR2 YFSETQ. The CDR3: CASSLTLNTEAFF. In DNA, the CDR3 is TGCGCCAGCAGCCTTACACTGAACACTGAAGCTTTCTTT.

This chain links TRBV3-1 (or the pseudogene TRBV3-2) with TRBJ2-4; D is uncertain. This CDR3 contains 15 residues. Trimming pared 0 bases from V and 0 bases from J, leaving 6 bases between. CDR1 and CDR2 (germline): LGHDT, YNNKEL (reference sequence). CDR3 in DNA: TGTGCCAGCAGCCAAGAATATCTAGCCAAAAACATTCAGTACTTC. It yields the protein CASSQEYLAKNIQYF.